This T cell receptor beta chain was obtained from a study of T-cell reconstitution after alpha-beta-depleted transplantation in children. This clonotype was seen repeatedly, ten times or more. Unique molecular identifiers were incorporated during preparation of the TCRbeta library. TCRdb reprocessed the PCR reads with MiXCR, giving one entry per CDR3 protein. Of 73,000 or so distinct CDR3 sequences in the sample, approximately 4.4% are singletons; the top ten hold 18%. The sample consisted of PBMCs, mostly from graft donor cells, taken 180 days after TCRalphabeta/CD19-depleted stem cell transplant. The sequence was collected from a boy less than two years old who had a stem cell transplant for acute myeloid leukemia, so the T cells may come from the graft donor.

The CDR3 protein is CASSSEGGNTIYF. CDR3 coding DNA: TGTGCCAGCAGCTCAGAGGGCGGAAACACCATATATTTT. The gene calls are TRBV9 and TRBJ1-3; D unresolved. Trimming cost V 4 bases and J 4 bases, with 9 bases left between them. This CDR3 spans 13 amino acids. Germline V gene sequence: CDR1 SGDLS, CDR2 YYNGEE.